The 12 T cell receptor beta chains presented below share a single source sample, sequenced in a study of follicular helper T cells after annual influenza vaccination. The assay was immunoSEQ multiplex PCR, and TCRdb's table has in-frame clones only and misses some. The sample includes more than 8,000 clones, 65% to 85% of them seen just once. This sample's time point: 2015-2016 season, pre-vaccination. The material sequenced was CXCR5+ CD38- circulating T follicular helper cells from blood, taken on the day of influenza vaccination. Subset: circulating Tfh, non-naive CD4+CXCR5+PD-1+ (ICOS+CD38+ or ICOS-CD38-). These receptors were taken from an adult who received the influenza vaccine.

The sample holds one count of this clone. V is TRBV5-1 and J is TRBJ1-3; D remains ambiguous. V lost 0 bases and J lost 5, with 6 bases in between. Germline values: CDR1 SGHRS, CDR2 YFSETQ. The CDR3 sequence is 13 residues long. CDR3 residues: CASSLGTRNTIYF. The CDR3 nucleotides are TGCGCCAGCAGCTTGGGGACTAGAAACACCATATATTTT.

The J gene is TRBJ1-1, the V gene TRBV19; maybe TRBD1 (6 bases). The V gene lost 5 bases and the J gene lost 1 base, with 20 bases spanning the gap. CDR1 is LNHDA, CDR2 SQIVND, per germline (reference sequence). The CDR3 has 17 residues. The CDR3 nucleotides are TGTGCCAGTAGTCTTGGGTTGGCCAGGGGTGGGAACACTGAAGCTTTCTTT. It is translated as CASSLGLARGGNTEAFF.

The chain is built from TRBV19 and TRBJ2-3; TRBD1 matches 9 bases. Germline V lookup: CDR1 LNHDA, CDR2 SQIVND (reference sequence). V dropped 4 bases and J dropped 7; count of bases not matched to a gene: 6. The CDR3 length is 14 residues. The CDR3 sequence is CASSRRTGDNTQYF. CDR3 DNA sequence: TGTGCCAGTAGTAGAAGGACAGGGGACAATACGCAGTATTTT. The full variable domain, completed using reference TRBV19 and TRBJ2-3, is DGGITQSPKYLFRKEGQNVTLSCEQNLNHDAMYWYRQDPGQGLRLIYYSQIVNDFQKGDIAEGYSVSREKKESFPLTVTSAQKNPTAFYLCASSRRTGDNTQYFGPGTRLTVL.

Only a few counts were recorded for this clone. The chain links TRBV2 to TRBJ2-7; D perhaps matches TRBD2 (6 bases). The CDR3 spans 14 residues. Trimming removed 6 bases from V and 3 bases from J, with 15 bases in between. The germline V gene has CDR1 SNHLY and CDR2 FYNNEI. The CDR3 DNA follows: TGTGCCAGCAGGGCGGACGTGGGGGGCTACGAGCAGTACTTC. It yields the protein CASRADVGGYEQYF.

The rearrangement uses TRBV5-3 and TRBJ2-5; the D gene is possibly TRBD1 (5 bases). TRBV5-3 is reported as an ORF; its role is uncertain. V lost 0 bases, J lost 2 bases, and 14 bases lay in between. This CDR3 has 16 residues. For the CDR3, the DNA is TGTGCCAGAAGCTTGGTAGGGGTGTGTAGACAAGAGACCCAGTACTTC. Its translation: CARSLVGVCRQETQYF.

The V gene is TRBV5-1, the J gene TRBJ2-1; no firm D call. V shed 4 bases and J shed 0 bases, with 11 bases lying between them. The CDR3 is made up of 15 amino acids. Per the germline V gene, CDR1 is SGHRS and CDR2 is YFSETQ. The CDR3 region is CASSQQVSSYNEQFF. The DNA of the CDR3 is TGCGCCAGCAGCCAACAAGTCAGCTCCTACAATGAGCAGTTCTTC. The full variable domain, completed using reference TRBV5-1 and TRBJ2-1, is KAGVTQTPRYLIKTRGQQVTLSCSPISGHRSVSWYQQTPGQGLQFLFEYFSETQRNKGNFPGRFSGRQFSNSRSEMNVSTLELGDSALYLCASSQQVSSYNEQFFGPGTRLTVL.

This chain connects TRBV29-1 to TRBJ1-2; 8 bases agree with TRBD1. The junction had 9 bases not matched to a gene; V was cut back by 4 bases and J by 2 bases. The CDR3 is 15 amino acids. Germline V gives CDR1 SQVTM, CDR2 ANQGSEA. CDR3 in amino acids: CSVGVGTGLNYGYTF. Written as DNA, the CDR3 is TGCAGCGTTGGGGTCGGGACAGGATTAAACTATGGCTACACCTTC.

The genes are TRBV6-9 and TRBJ2-6; 10 bases agree with TRBD2. From germline, CDR1 is MNHGY and CDR2 SVAAGI. V lost 6 bases, J lost 4 bases, and 12 bases stayed unmatched. CDR3 size: 18 residues. The CDR3 protein is CASRAGTSEASGANVLTF. The CDR3 DNA sequence: TGTGCCAGCAGGGCCGGGACTAGCGAAGCCTCAGGGGCCAACGTCCTGACTTTC.

The chain joins TRBV7-8 to TRBJ2-3, with 7 bases aligning to TRBD2. V was clipped by 5 bases and J by 10 bases; unmatched bases: 15. CDR1 and CDR2 from the germline V gene are SGHVS and FQNEAQ. This CDR3 contains 15 residues. The CDR3 loop reads CASSDPGTTVLAQYF. The CDR3, as DNA: TGTGCCAGCAGCGATCCCGGGACTACAGTGCTTGCGCAGTATTTT.

The rearrangement links TRBV30 to TRBJ2-7, with 7 bases that match TRBD1. The germline V gene encodes CDR1 GTSNPN and CDR2 SVGIG (reference sequence). CDR3 length: 17 residues. Losses at the gene ends were 1 base for V and 0 bases for J; bases not matched to a gene: 12. Here the CDR3 reads CAWSALTGTAFSYEQYF. For the CDR3, the DNA is TGTGCCTGGAGTGCCCTTACGGGGACAGCTTTCTCCTACGAGCAGTACTTC.

The V gene is TRBV23-1, the J gene TRBJ2-5; D may correspond to TRBD1 or TRBD2 (5 bases each). TRBV23-1 is an open reading frame, and its role is uncertain. V was clipped by 4 bases and J by 5 bases, with 20 bases between them. This CDR3 is built from 16 residues. CDR3 in amino acids: CASSPQTGTTGETQYF. In nucleotides, the CDR3 is TGCGCCAGCAGTCCGCAGACCGGGACGACGGGGGAGACCCAGTACTTC.

The V gene is TRBV28, the J gene TRBJ1-2, with D possibly being TRBD1 (5 bases). The CDR3 totals 11 residues. V dropped 7 bases and J dropped 8 bases, with 11 bases sitting between them. Germline-derived CDR1 and CDR2 are MDHEN and SYDVKM. In DNA form, the CDR3 reads TGTGCCAGCACCGAAGGGGTAGGCTACACCTTC. As protein: CASTEGVGYTF.